Listed here is a single TCR beta chain. As yet, its antigen is unknown. The data originate from a study of cytomegalovirus exposure and HLA in healthy donors. Assay: immunoSEQ multiplex PCR; the TCRdb copy retains only in-frame clones and omits some. Of fewer than 80,000 clones listed, 96% were seen once; the top ten hold 4.5%. Per the germline V gene, CDR1 is LNHDA and CDR2 is SQIVND (reference sequence). This CDR3 contains 15 residues. With V trimmed by 7 bases and J by 5 bases, 11 bases remained unmatched. Study-level findings and limits: The majority of TCR sequences were rare, yet some public TCRs appeared in many donors.

The sample was PBMCs. The chain employs TRBV19 and TRBJ2-1, with 7 bases that match TRBD2. This TCR was sampled from a woman between 18 and 29 years old in good health and CMV-seropositive. The CDR3 region has the DNA TGTGCCAGTACCCCTGGCGGGAGTAGGAACAATGAGCAGTTCTTC. This codes for CASTPGGSRNNEQFF.